The 6 T cell receptor beta chains below were found in one sample sequenced in a study of cytomegalovirus exposure and HLA in healthy donors. Data came from immunoSEQ multiplex PCR; TCRdb stores just in-frame clones and leaves some out. The sample consists of 43,000 or so clones, 92% of them appearing once. Sequences were obtained from PBMCs. All receptors come from a man aged 18 to 30 in good health and CMV-seronegative.

This clone was observed once. The genes are TRBV9 and TRBJ2-1; 9 bases fit TRBD2. There are 16 residues in the CDR3. CDR1 SGDLS and CDR2 YYNGEE come from the germline V gene. V lost 0 bases to trimming and J lost 2 bases; unmatched junction nucleotides: 3. The CDR3: CASSVVASGTYNEQFF. CDR3 nucleotides: TGTGCCAGCAGCGTAGTGGCTAGCGGGACCTACAATGAGCAGTTCTTC. The full variable domain, its missing parts supplied by reference TRBV9 and TRBJ2-1, is DSGVTQTPKHLITATGQRVTLRCSPRSGDLSVYWYQQSLDQGLQFLIQYYNGEERAKGNILERFSAQQFPDLHSELNLSSLELGDSALYFCASSVVASGTYNEQFFGPGTRLTVL.

The V and J genes are TRBV6-1 and TRBJ2-5; possible D gene TRBD1, 6 bases. Trimming pared 2 bases from V and 4 bases from J, leaving 14 bases between. CDR3 length: 15 residues. The germline V gene encodes CDR1 MNHNS and CDR2 SASEGT. CDR3 in amino acids: CASSEIDGGGETQYF. Here the CDR3 DNA reads TGTGCCAGCAGTGAAATTGATGGGGGCGGAGAGACCCAGTACTTC.

The chain uses TRBV11-3 and TRBJ2-1; TRBD2 agrees at 7 bases. Germline loops: CDR1 SGHNT, CDR2 YENEEA. The V segment lost 3 bases and the J segment 3 bases; nucleotides outside the gene matches: 8. The CDR3 has 16 residues. The CDR3 DNA reads as TGTGCCAGCAGCTTCTCGGGGAGGACTAGCTACAATGAGCAGTTCTTC. It encodes CASSFSGRTSYNEQFF.

V gene TRBV9 combines with J gene TRBJ2-7, with 8 positions matching TRBD1. The V gene end was trimmed by 0 bases and the J gene end by 6 bases; junction bases not matched to a gene: 5. The CDR3 is made up of 14 amino acids. From germline, CDR1 is SGDLS and CDR2 YYNGEE. CDR3 loop: CASSVGQGIGEQYF. DNA of the CDR3: TGTGCCAGCAGCGTAGGACAGGGGATCGGCGAGCAGTACTTC.

The V call is TRBV5-1, the J call TRBJ2-2; TRBD2 might be the D (6 bases). The CDR3 runs to 15 residues. Germline CDR1 reads SGHRS; CDR2 reads YFSETQ. The V gene lost 3 bases and the J gene lost 2 bases, with 11 bases spanning the gap. The CDR3 DNA reads TGCGCCAGCAGCTCCCTGGGACTTAACACCGGGGAGCTGTTTTTT. Translating gives CASSSLGLNTGELFF.

This clone was seen a single time. V and J are TRBV5-6 and TRBJ2-5; TRBD1 matches at 10 bases. The germline CDR1 and CDR2 sequences are SGHDT and YYEEEE. V dropped 0 bases and J dropped 4; count of bases not matched to a gene: 3. CDR3 length equals 15 residues. As DNA, the CDR3 is TGTGCCAGCAGCTTGGTGGGGACAGGGGTAGAGACCCAGTACTTC. As protein: CASSLVGTGVETQYF. The entire variable domain, with the rest obtained from reference TRBV5-6 and TRBJ2-5, is as follows: DAGVTQSPTHLIKTRGQQVTLRCSPKSGHDTVSWYQQALGQGPQFIFQYYEEEERQRGNFPDRFSGHQFPNYSSELNVNALLLGDSALYLCASSLVGTGVETQYFGPGTRLLVL.